The entry below describes one T cell receptor (beta chain). Its target is not known. The sample originates from a study of cytomegalovirus exposure and HLA in healthy donors. Study-level results: Among TCR beta chains, those listed as cytomegalovirus-associated numbered about 150. In a later analysis, at a false discovery rate of 0.05, under 20,000 TCR beta sequences matched HLA alleles. Later analysis demonstrated an association between a missense DCLRE1C variant and TCR beta V- and J-gene trimming. Later analysis suggested links between common viral pathogens and several top significant clusters.

The CDR3 totals 11 residues. Germline V gene lookup returns CDR1 SGHVS and CDR2 FQNEAQ. The V and J ends lost 5 bases and 6 bases respectively, with 7 bases between them. The study ran its PCR with 60 Vbeta and 13 Jbeta primers. Profiled with immunoSEQ multiplex PCR; TCRdb holds only in-frame clones, not every one. The sample totals 75,000 to 85,000 clones. What was sequenced was PBMCs. This chain joins TRBV7-8 and TRBJ1-1; D is unresolved. This TCR came from a man aged 50-59 years in good health and CMV-seronegative. Here the CDR3 reads CASSQAAEAFF. The CDR3 nucleotides are TGTGCCAGCAGCCAAGCCGCTGAAGCTTTCTTT.